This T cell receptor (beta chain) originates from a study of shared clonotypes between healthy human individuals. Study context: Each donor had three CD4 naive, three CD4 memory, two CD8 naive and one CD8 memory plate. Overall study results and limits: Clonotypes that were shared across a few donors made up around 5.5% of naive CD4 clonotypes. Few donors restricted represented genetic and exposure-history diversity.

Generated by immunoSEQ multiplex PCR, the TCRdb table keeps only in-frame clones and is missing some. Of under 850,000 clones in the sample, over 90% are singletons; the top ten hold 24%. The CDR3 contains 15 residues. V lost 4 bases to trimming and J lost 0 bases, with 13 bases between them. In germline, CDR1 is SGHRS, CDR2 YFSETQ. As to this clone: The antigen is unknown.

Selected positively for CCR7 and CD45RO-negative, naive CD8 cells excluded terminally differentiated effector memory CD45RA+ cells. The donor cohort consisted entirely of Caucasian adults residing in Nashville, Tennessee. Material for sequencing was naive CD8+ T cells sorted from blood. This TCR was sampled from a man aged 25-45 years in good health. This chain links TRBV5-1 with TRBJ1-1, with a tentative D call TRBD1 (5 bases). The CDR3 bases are TGCGCCAGCAGCACCCGGGAGGGGATGAACACTGAAGCTTTCTTT. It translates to CASSTREGMNTEAFF. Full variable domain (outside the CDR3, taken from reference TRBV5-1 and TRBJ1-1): KAGVTQTPRYLIKTRGQQVTLSCSPISGHRSVSWYQQTPGQGLQFLFEYFSETQRNKGNFPGRFSGRQFSNSRSEMNVSTLELGDSALYLCASSTREGMNTEAFFGQGTRLTVV.